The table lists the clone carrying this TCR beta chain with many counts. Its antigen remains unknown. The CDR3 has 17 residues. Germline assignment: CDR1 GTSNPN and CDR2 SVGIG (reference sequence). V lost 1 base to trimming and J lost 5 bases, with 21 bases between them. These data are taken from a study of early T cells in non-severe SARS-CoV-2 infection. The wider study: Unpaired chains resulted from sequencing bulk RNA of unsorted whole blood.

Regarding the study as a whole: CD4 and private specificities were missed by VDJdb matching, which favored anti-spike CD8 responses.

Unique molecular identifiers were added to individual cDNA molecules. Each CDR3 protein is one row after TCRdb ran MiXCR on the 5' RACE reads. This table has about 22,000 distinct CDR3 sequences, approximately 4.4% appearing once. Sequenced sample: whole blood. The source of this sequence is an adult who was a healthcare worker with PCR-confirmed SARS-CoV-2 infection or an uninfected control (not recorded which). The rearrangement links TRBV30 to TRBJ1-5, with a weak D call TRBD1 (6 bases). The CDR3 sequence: CAWSGRQGNGGDQPQHF. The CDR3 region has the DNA TGTGCCTGGAGTGGGAGGCAGGGGAATGGTGGCGATCAGCCCCAGCATTTT.